The T cell receptor (beta chain) under discussion was sequenced for a study of blood T cell repertoires in COVID-19 (dated by TCRdb to 2020 to 2022). With regard to the full study: Samples from collaborators originated in the United States, Italy and Spain and spanned both the acute and convalescent phases of COVID-19. Sample metadata almost always included a de-identified subject ID, COVID-19 status, age in years and sex. The repertoires were released in a freely available public database intended as a resource for research on the immune response to SARS-CoV-2. The dataset comprised deeply sampled blood TCRbeta repertoires from subjects exposed to, actively infected with, or recovered from COVID-19. The prospective study material was composed of cDNA or gDNA derived from T cells, B-cell-depleted T cells, or PBMCs. The samples were drawn from the first 160 participants of the ongoing ImmuneRACE study and from 1,254 subjects provided by 6 global collaborators. Where available, HLA class I and class II types were obtained from metadata supplied by the sample provider rather than from assay-based typing.

Details on this clone: The antigen this receptor binds is unknown. The input lacks base qualities; no much larger clone sits a single base away.

TCRbeta CDR3 regions were amplified from genomic DNA by means of the immunoSEQ Assay, a bias-controlled multiplex PCR. The authors' pipeline ran thus. Nucleated cell counts per sample were estimated from amplification of reference gene primers within the assay. Sequence reads were collapsed and filtered to measure the absolute abundance of every unique TCRbeta CDR3 rearrangement. For each sample, productive Simpson clonality was calculated by taking the square root of Simpson's diversity index across productive rearrangements. As stored in TCRdb, this immuneACCESS dataset retains in-frame rearrangements with V and J assigned. A fraction of the clones does not appear; measured against another copy, unresolved V genes explain less than half of the discrepancy, and the remainder lacks a known reason. The V and J calls and the clone size are those of that table, but D and trimming were determined from the DNA. This sample is represented by about 360,000 clones; approximately 86% of them were singletons. Under 8.5% of the sample is in the top ten clones.

One collaborating source in Seattle enrolled patients during active infection and followed them longitudinally through the course of disease. The collaborating institutions used their own protocols to collect whole blood in K2EDTA tubes. For TCRbeta analysis, collaborators shipped samples in one of three forms: frozen whole blood, isolated PBMCs, or DNA extracted from either of those sample types. Its CDR3 holds 16 amino acids, cysteine through phenylalanine. Just CDR3 DNA is preserved here, 48 bases in frame from base 1. Via the germline V gene (reference sequence), CDR1 is MNHNY and CDR2 SVGAGI. The trim is 5 bases for V and 2 bases for J, with a gap of 18 bases between the germline ends. General conclusions and limits of the study: How much clinical and demographic metadata was included differed by source and by participant, and the metadata was provided uncurated.

The sequenced sample consisted of peripheral blood. The source of this sequence is a woman aged 55-75 years with COVID-19, enrolled during active disease. The chain uses TRBV6-6 and TRBJ1-1; the D segment cannot be called with confidence. The DNA is as follows: TGTGCCAGCAGTCGCGGAGGGCCTCTCCCTAACACTGAAGCTTTCTTT. Translated, it reads CASSRGGPLPNTEAFF.